A single sample gave rise to the 16 T cell receptor beta chains below, sequenced in a study of glioma-infiltrating T cells after dendritic cell vaccination. The assay was immunoSEQ multiplex PCR, and TCRdb's table has in-frame clones only and misses some. The data hold tens of thousands of clones, with roughly 80% observed a single time. The source was blood, collected before dendritic cell vaccination. The receptors here all came from a human donor with glioblastoma.

The V gene is TRBV19, the J gene TRBJ1-4; D is ambiguous. CDR1 is LNHDA and CDR2 is SQIVND in the germline V gene (reference sequence). Trimming took off 4 bases at V and 7 bases at J, with 25 bases between the two ends. CDR3 length: 18 amino acids. The CDR3 spells CASSRSGSLLSQIEKLFF. The CDR3 DNA sequence: TGTGCCAGTAGTAGATCGGGGTCCCTTCTTTCGCAGATTGAAAAACTGTTTTTT.

The chain has TRBV7-7 and TRBJ2-1; 13 bases match TRBD2. CDR3 length: 16 amino acids. CDR1 is SSHAT and CDR2 is FNYEAQ in the germline V gene (reference sequence). V lost 5 bases to trimming and J lost 8 bases; unmatched junction nucleotides: 9. CDR3 coding DNA: TGTGCCAGCAGCCAGAGACCTGGACTAGCGGGGGATGAGCAGTTCTTC. This gives the protein CASSQRPGLAGDEQFF.

The J gene is TRBJ1-6, the V gene TRBV6-1; 10 bases match TRBD1. V trimming: 8 bases; J trimming: 6 bases; junction bases outside the gene matches: 4. The CDR3 contains 14 residues. Looked up from germline, CDR1 is MNHNS and CDR2 is SASEGT. The CDR3 here is CASGDRGGNSPLHF. The CDR3 coding sequence is TGTGCCAGCGGGGACAGGGGTGGTAATTCACCCCTCCACTTT.

This chain uses TRBV5-1 with TRBJ1-1, with D maybe TRBD1 (5 bases). The CDR3 length is 13 residues. Trimming stripped 2 bases from V and 4 bases from J, with 9 bases between. Germline CDR1 reads SGHRS; CDR2 reads YFSETQ. Here the CDR3 reads CASSLSGGTEAFF. DNA for the CDR3: TGCGCCAGCAGCTTAAGCGGGGGCACTGAAGCTTTCTTT.

This chain connects TRBV25-1 to TRBJ2-1; 14 bases are shared with TRBD2. Unmatched junction bases numbered 3, after V lost 4 bases and J lost 10 bases. The V gene's germline CDR1 is MGHDK and CDR2 SYGVNS. CDR3 length: 14 residues. The CDR3, as DNA: TGTGCCAGCAGTGGGGGACTAGCGGGAGTCGAGCAGTTCTTC. Encoded protein: CASSGGLAGVEQFF.

The rearrangement uses TRBV2 and TRBJ1-1, with D uncertain. The CDR3 runs 15 residues. With 3 bases removed from V and 1 base from J, the gap between germline ends came to 12 bases. Germline lookup yields CDR1 SNHLY and CDR2 FYNNEI. The DNA of the CDR3 is TGTGCCAGCAGTGACGGACTGATCTCGAACACTGAAGCTTTCTTT. Amino acid sequence: CASSDGLISNTEAFF.

V usage is TRBV7-6 and J usage is TRBJ2-3, with unresolved D. The V end lost 2 bases, the J end lost 0 bases, and 15 bases lay between the germline ends. The CDR3 is 17 amino acids. Germline V gene data show CDR1 as SGHVS and CDR2 as FNYEAQ. The CDR3 nucleotides read TGTGCCAGCAGCTTACGGCTTGCGGATACTAGCACAGATACGCAGTATTTT. It codes for CASSLRLADTSTDTQYF.

This chain uses TRBV5-4 with TRBJ1-6; D is ambiguous. Germline lookup yields CDR1 SGHNT and CDR2 YYREEE (reference sequence). The ends were cut back, 2 bases at V and 9 bases at J, with 12 bases in the middle. This CDR3 is 14 amino acids long. The chain's CDR3 is CASSLRTGSSPLHF. The CDR3 DNA reads as TGTGCCAGCAGCTTACGAACCGGGAGTTCACCCCTCCACTTT.

The chain is built from TRBV6-4 and TRBJ1-1; 8 nucleotides match TRBD1. The CDR3 runs 14 residues. CDR1 and CDR2 (germline): MRHNA, SNTAGT. V shed 7 bases, J shed 0 bases, and the junction held 4 bases outside the gene matches. The CDR3 bases are TGTGCCAGCAAAAAGGACAGGGTGAACACTGAAGCTTTCTTT. Protein: CASKKDRVNTEAFF.

V usage is TRBV4-1 and J usage is TRBJ1-1; 8 bases align to TRBD1. The CDR3 loop spans 18 amino acids. Trimming cost V 3 bases and J 0 bases; bases outside gene matches: 12. CDR1 is MGHRA and CDR2 is YSYEKL in the germline V gene. CDR3 DNA sequence: TGCGCCAGCAGCCACCGGGCCCAGGACAGGGCAATGAACACTGAAGCTTTCTTT. This gives the protein CASSHRAQDRAMNTEAFF.

This chain joins TRBV18 and TRBJ1-5, with unresolved D. Germline V gene lookup returns CDR1 KGHSH and CDR2 LQKENI. The V end lost 3 bases, the J end lost 8 bases, and 11 bases lay between the germline ends. The CDR3 length is 13 residues. The CDR3 DNA sequence: TGTGCCAGCTCACCGGGAGGGATGAAGCCCCAGCATTTT. This encodes CASSPGGMKPQHF.

The chain joins TRBV23-1 to TRBJ2-4; 7 positions match TRBD2. TRBV23-1 is an open reading frame whose function is uncertain. The CDR3 is made up of 15 amino acids. Trimming removed 8 bases from V and 12 bases from J; junction bases left unmatched: 19. The CDR3 region is CASWAGAAGNFDQYF. The CDR3 DNA follows: TGCGCCAGCTGGGCCGGGGCAGCGGGGAACTTTGATCAGTACTTC.

The chain carries TRBV29-1 and TRBJ1-1; D is unclear. The CDR3 loop spans 13 amino acids. Trimming stripped 5 bases from V and 0 bases from J, with 10 bases between. CDR1 is SQVTM, CDR2 ANQGSEA, per germline. The DNA for the CDR3 is TGCAGCGTTATAGTAGATCTGAACACTGAAGCTTTCTTT. It is translated as CSVIVDLNTEAFF.

The chain is built from TRBV11-2 and TRBJ2-2, with TRBD1 as a possible D gene (5 bases). This CDR3 has 16 residues. V lost 1 base to trimming and J lost 2 bases, with 11 bases between them. CDR1 is SGHAT and CDR2 is FQNNGV in the germline V gene. For the CDR3, the DNA is TGTGCCAGCAGCTTAGGGAAGACAGCCAACACCGGGGAGCTGTTTTTT. Protein sequence: CASSLGKTANTGELFF.

V and J are TRBV30 and TRBJ1-1, with D maybe TRBD1 (5 bases). The CDR3 is 13 residues long. From germline, CDR1 is GTSNPN and CDR2 SVGIG (reference sequence). V lost 5 bases, J lost 0 bases, and 10 bases lay in between. CDR3: CAWDRSLNTEAFF. DNA for the CDR3: TGTGCCTGGGACAGATCATTGAACACTGAAGCTTTCTTT.

The chain uses TRBV19 and TRBJ1-3; 8 bases are shared with TRBD1. CDR3 length: 16 amino acids. Per the germline V gene, CDR1 is LNHDA and CDR2 is SQIVND (reference sequence). V dropped 5 bases and J dropped 2; count of bases not matched to a gene: 8. The CDR3 nucleotides are TGTGCCAGTAGTTTCGGGACAGGCGATACTGGAAACACCATATATTTT. Its protein is CASSFGTGDTGNTIYF.